The present T cell receptor (beta chain) was sequenced within a study of monozygotic twins with inflammatory bowel disease. Per germline, CDR1 GTSNPN and CDR2 SVGIG (reference sequence). CDR3 length: 16 residues. Reprocessing the 5' RACE reads, TCRdb reports a single entry for every CDR3 protein and omits DNA. There are some 200,000 distinct CDR3 sequences in the sample, with 7.5% to 9.5% held by the top ten. Sequenced: blood. The receptor was derived from a human donor with ulcerative colitis or Crohn's disease, or a healthy co-twin of an affected twin (not recorded which). The chain joins TRBV30 to TRBJ2-5; the TCRdb call, TRBD2, lacks DNA for checking. The CDR3: CAWRPLGLAGELAQYF.